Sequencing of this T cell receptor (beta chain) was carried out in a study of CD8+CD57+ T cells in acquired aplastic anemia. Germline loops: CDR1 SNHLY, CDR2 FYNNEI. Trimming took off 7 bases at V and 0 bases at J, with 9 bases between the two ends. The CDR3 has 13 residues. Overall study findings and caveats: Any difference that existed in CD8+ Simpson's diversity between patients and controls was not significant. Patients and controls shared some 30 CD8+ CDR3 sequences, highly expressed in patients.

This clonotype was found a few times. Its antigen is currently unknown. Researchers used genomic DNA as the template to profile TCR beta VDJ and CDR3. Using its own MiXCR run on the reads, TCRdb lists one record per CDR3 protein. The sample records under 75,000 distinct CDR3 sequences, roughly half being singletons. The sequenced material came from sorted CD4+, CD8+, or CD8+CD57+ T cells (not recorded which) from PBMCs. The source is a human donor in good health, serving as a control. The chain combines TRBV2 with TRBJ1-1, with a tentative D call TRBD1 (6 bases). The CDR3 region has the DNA TGTGCCAGCACCTGGACAGTGAACACTGAAGCTTTCTTT. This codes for CASTWTVNTEAFF.